The T cell receptor (beta chain) under discussion was sequenced for a study of regulatory T cells in long-lasting Graves disease. With 3 bases removed from V and 7 bases from J, the gap between germline ends came to 12 bases. The CDR3 runs 13 residues. The time point here: newly diagnosed GD, antithyroid drugs for less than 3 months. Preparation of the TCR library used RNA extracted from PBMCs. Investigators prepared the TCR beta libraries by applying iRepertoire HTBI primers and Arm-PCR of CDR3 regions. TCRdb ran MiXCR on the multiplex PCR reads and lists one entry per CDR3 protein. The table records roughly 410,000 distinct CDR3 sequences, over 14% of them present only once. These data also formed part of another study, on T cells in Graves' hyperthyroidism and ophthalmopathy.

The sequencing used peripheral blood mononuclear cells (PBMCs), collected at new diagnosis, from a patient treated with antithyroid drugs. The V and J genes are TRBV12-3 or TRBV12-4 and TRBJ1-1, with a possible D match to TRBD1 (5 bases). The receptor was derived from a middle-aged woman with Graves disease. CDR3 sequence (DNA): TGTGCCAGCAGTTTCTCGACAGAAGTTGAAGCTTTCTTT. Translation gives CASSFSTEVEAFF.